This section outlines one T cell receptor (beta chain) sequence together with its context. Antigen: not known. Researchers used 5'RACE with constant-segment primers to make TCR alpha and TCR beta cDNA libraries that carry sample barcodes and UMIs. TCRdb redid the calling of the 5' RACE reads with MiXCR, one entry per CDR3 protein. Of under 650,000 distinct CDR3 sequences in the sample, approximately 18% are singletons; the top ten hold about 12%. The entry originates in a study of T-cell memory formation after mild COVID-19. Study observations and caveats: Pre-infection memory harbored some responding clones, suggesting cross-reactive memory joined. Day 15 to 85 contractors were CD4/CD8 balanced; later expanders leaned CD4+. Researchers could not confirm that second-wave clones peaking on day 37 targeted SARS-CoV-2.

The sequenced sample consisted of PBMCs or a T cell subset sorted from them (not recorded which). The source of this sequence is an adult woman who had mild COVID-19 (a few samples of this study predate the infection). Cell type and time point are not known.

In DNA, the CDR3 is TGCAGTGCTCTTCCGGGACTAGTGACGGAGACCCAGTACTTC. Protein: CSALPGLVTETQYF. The chain joins TRBV20-1 to TRBJ2-5; 8 bases are a match to TRBD2. This CDR3 has 14 amino acids. V gave up 5 bases and J gave up 5 bases; unmatched junction bases: 10. CDR1 and CDR2 from the germline V gene are DFQATT and SNEGSKA (reference sequence).